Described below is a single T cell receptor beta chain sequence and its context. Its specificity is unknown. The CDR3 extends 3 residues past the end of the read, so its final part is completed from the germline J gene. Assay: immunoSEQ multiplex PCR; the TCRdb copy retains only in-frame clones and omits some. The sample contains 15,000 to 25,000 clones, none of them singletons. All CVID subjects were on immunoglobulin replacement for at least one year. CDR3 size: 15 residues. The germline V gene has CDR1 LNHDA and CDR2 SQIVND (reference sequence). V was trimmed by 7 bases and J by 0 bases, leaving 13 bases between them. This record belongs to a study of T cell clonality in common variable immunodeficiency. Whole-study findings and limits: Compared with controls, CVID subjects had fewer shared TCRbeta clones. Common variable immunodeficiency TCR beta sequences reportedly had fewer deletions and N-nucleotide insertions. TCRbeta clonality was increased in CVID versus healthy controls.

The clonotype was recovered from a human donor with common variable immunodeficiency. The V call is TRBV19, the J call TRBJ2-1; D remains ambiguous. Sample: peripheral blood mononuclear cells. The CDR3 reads CASKVTLSSYNEQFF. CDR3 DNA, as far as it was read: TGTGCCAGTAAGGTTACCTTGTCCTCCTACAATGAG.